The following is a T cell receptor (beta chain) sequence with its context. Its antigen is not identified. A read error may explain this, as a much larger clone is one base away. Germline V gene lookup returns CDR1 SGHDT and CDR2 YYEEEE. The CDR3 extends over 15 amino acids. This sample was taken from a study of tumor-infiltrating lymphocytes in primary liver carcinoma. Turning to the study itself: By surgical resection, the patients were treated for their primary liver carcinoma. Study outcomes and limitations: Blood's top-250-clone fraction was significantly lower than that of tumors (p = 0.039). It was tumor-adjacent and tumor-blood pairs that overlapped less than tumor region pairs did.

Blood RNA was derived from unsorted whole blood, and germline DNA was extracted too. Chronic HBV infection affected patients, none of whom had received treatment. With 400 to 550 ng total RNA as template and a constant-region primer, TCR beta cDNA was made. It was through three nested multiplex PCR rounds of slightly modified ARM-PCR that TCR beta libraries arose. Both of the initial two PCR rounds ran for about 11 cycles and employed TRBV1-TRBV30 forward primers alongside a C-beta reverse primer. TCRdb passed the multiplex PCR reads through MiXCR, listing each CDR3 protein once. The sample records almost 200,000 distinct CDR3 sequences, 65% being singletons.

The receptor's source is a woman aged 55 to 70 with primary liver carcinoma and hepatitis B virus infection. This chain joins TRBV5-6 and TRBJ2-1; 7 bases agree with TRBD1. Sequencing input: peripheral blood. CDR3 DNA: TGTGCCAGCAGCCCGGACAGGATCCCCTACAATGAGCAGTCCTTC. Translating gives CASSPDRIPYNEQSF.